This is a list of T cell receptor beta chains from one sample in a study of CD8 T cells in ankylosing spondylitis. TCRdb used MiXCR to reprocess the 5' RACE reads, holding one entry per CDR3 protein. The profile shows more than 200,000 distinct CDR3 sequences, roughly a quarter of them singletons. Sequencing was done on a sample of blood, either unsorted or a sorted T cell fraction (not recorded which). Every receptor here comes from a male donor with ankylosing spondylitis or in good health (not recorded which). Each CDR3 is given with its conserved first and last residue. A D gene is named only where the DNA matches it firmly. Not all rows give a size; the values are once, few, many and, for expanded clones, a class.

TRBV12-3/TRBV12-4	TRBJ2-7	-	-	CASRTPITGTSSYEQYF	TGTGCCAGCCGAACCCCAATCACAGGGACGAGCTCCTACGAGCAGTACTTC
TRBV24-1	TRBJ2-1	-	-	CATSESGDEQFF	TGTGCCACCAGTGAATCGGGGGATGAGCAGTTCTTC
TRBV28	TRBJ1-2	-	-	CASSPPDRSYGYTF	TGTGCCAGCAGTCCTCCGGACAGATCCTATGGCTACACCTTC
TRBV20-1	TRBJ2-1	-	few	CSASDWGDEQFF	TGCAGTGCTAGTGATTGGGGCGATGAGCAGTTCTTC
TRBV20-1	TRBJ1-5	TRBD1	-	CSARTTGGNQPQHF	TGCAGTGCTAGAACAACAGGGGGCAATCAGCCCCAGCATTTT
TRBV12-3/TRBV12-4	TRBJ2-5	-	many	CASSLRLTETQYF	TGTGCCAGCAGTTTAAGGCTAACGGAGACCCAGTACTTC
TRBV3-1	TRBJ2-5	-	many	CASSQLHYEETQYF	TGTGCCAGCAGCCAACTTCACTATGAGGAGACCCAGTACTTC
TRBV20-1	TRBJ2-3	-	few	CSAAPTGTDTQYF	TGCAGTGCCGCCCCGACTGGCACAGATACGCAGTATTTT
TRBV7-2	TRBJ2-1	-	-	CASSLGGGANEQFF	TGTGCCAGCAGCTTAGGAGGGGGGGCCAATGAGCAGTTCTTC
TRBV10-2	TRBJ1-2	TRBD1	few	CASSWDRVSGYTF	TGCGCCAGCAGTTGGGACAGGGTGAGCGGCTACACCTTC
TRBV5-1	TRBJ2-1	-	many	CASSLELLNNEQFF	TGCGCCAGCAGCTTGGAACTGTTGAACAATGAGCAGTTCTTC
TRBV9	TRBJ2-1	-	-	CASSVGGHGIGEQFF	TGTGCCAGCAGCGTAGGTGGGCATGGGATAGGTGAGCAGTTCTTC
TRBV5-1	TRBJ2-5	-	many	CASSLVGGGETQYF	TGCGCCAGCAGCTTGGTCGGGGGTGGAGAGACCCAGTACTTC
TRBV2	TRBJ2-7	-	few	CASRDADSTYEQYF	TGTGCCAGCAGGGATGCCGACAGTACCTACGAGCAGTACTTC
TRBV12-3/TRBV12-4	TRBJ2-1	-	few	CASRPPKGAVNNEQFF	TGTGCCAGCAGGCCGCCTAAGGGAGCGGTAAACAATGAGCAGTTCTTC
TRBV29-1	TRBJ2-3	-	-	CSVKGAADTQYF	TGCAGCGTCAAAGGGGCGGCAGATACGCAGTATTTT
TRBV3-1	TRBJ2-7	-	-	CASSQRNIAYEQYF	TGTGCCAGCAGCCAACGGAACATAGCCTACGAGCAGTACTTC
TRBV7-8	TRBJ2-3	-	-	CASSISTGALTDTQYF	TGTGCCAGCAGCATAAGTACCGGGGCCCTCACAGATACGCAGTATTTT